These 15 T cell receptor beta chains share one sample of origin, sequenced in a study of blood T cell repertoires in COVID-19. The repertoire was sequenced with immunoSEQ multiplex PCR; TCRdb's copy has only in-frame clones and lacks some. This table has over 55,000 clones, 80% to 85% appearing once. Sequencing input: peripheral blood. Receptors were obtained from a man aged 80 or over with COVID-19, enrolled during active disease.

V usage is TRBV5-1 and J usage is TRBJ1-3; D is possibly TRBD1 (6 bases). V lost 4 bases and J lost 0, with 11 bases in between. The germline gives CDR1 SGHRS, CDR2 YFSETQ. The CDR3 contains 15 residues. CDR3 in DNA: TGCGCCAGCAGCCTAACAGGGAACTCTGGAAACACCATATATTTT. Amino acid sequence: CASSLTGNSGNTIYF.

The rearrangement uses TRBV30 and TRBJ1-3; D may be TRBD1 (5 bases). CDR3 length: 19 residues. The V end was cut by 3 bases, the J end by 0 bases, with 24 bases between. Germline loops: CDR1 GTSNPN, CDR2 SVGIG (reference sequence). The CDR3 coding sequence is TGTGCCTGGAGGGAAACCTTGGAAACAGGCCGATTCTCTGGAAACACCATATATTTT. The encoded protein is CAWRETLETGRFSGNTIYF.

The genes are TRBV23-1 and TRBJ1-5, with 10 bases fitting TRBD1. TRBV23-1 is known as an ORF, though its function is uncertain. V shed 4 bases and J 0 bases; nucleotides not matched to a gene: 6. CDR3 length: 17 residues. For the CDR3, the DNA is TGCGCCAGCAGTCCCTGGACAGGGGGATATAGCAATCAGCCCCAGCATTTT. This sequence encodes CASSPWTGGYSNQPQHF.

The V call is TRBV7-2, the J call TRBJ2-3, with 8 bases lining up with TRBD2. The CDR3 covers 16 residues. Germline loops: CDR1 SGHTA, CDR2 FQGNSA. Unmatched junction bases numbered 4, after V lost 2 bases and J lost 0 bases. The DNA of the CDR3 is TGTGCCAGCAGCTTATACCGGGGGGGTAGCACAGATACGCAGTATTTT. Amino acid sequence: CASSLYRGGSTDTQYF.

The chain links TRBV10-3 to TRBJ1-1; 9 bases map to TRBD1. Germline V gene data show CDR1 as ENHRY and CDR2 as SYGVKD. There are 14 residues in the CDR3. V lost 4 bases, J lost 2 bases, and 2 bases stayed unmatched. This CDR3 is CAISGGQGNTEAFF. Here the CDR3 DNA reads TGTGCCATCAGTGGGGGACAGGGTAACACTGAAGCTTTCTTT.

The chain carries TRBV25-1 and TRBJ1-1, with D unresolved. The CDR3 is 17 amino acids. The germline V gene encodes CDR1 MGHDK and CDR2 SYGVNS. Trimming cost V 5 bases and J 1 base, with 20 bases left between them. The CDR3 nucleotides are TGTGCCAGCAGTACATTCGGTCCGCCCGGGTCGAACACTGAAGCTTTCTTT. It translates to CASSTFGPPGSNTEAFF.

The chain employs TRBV24-1 and TRBJ2-7, with TRBD1 identical over 9 bases. This CDR3 has 13 residues. The V and J ends lost 8 bases and 1 base, in that order; junction bases with no gene match: 2. Germline V gives CDR1 KGHDR, CDR2 SFDVKD. DNA of the CDR3: TGTGCCACCATGGGGACAGGGTCCTACGAGCAGTACTTC. Encoded protein: CATMGTGSYEQYF.

A remark on this clone: Sequence at one end of the junction differs from germline and may be a read error. V is TRBV5-1 and J is TRBJ2-5; 8 nucleotides match TRBD2. The CDR3 is made up of 17 amino acids. Germline V gene data show CDR1 as SGHRS and CDR2 as YFSETQ. The CDR3 here is CARSFSPGAGGLETQYF. CDR3 bases: TGCGCCCGCAGTTTCTCGCCGGGGGCGGGGGGCCTTGAGACCCAGTACTTC.

This clone was counted between two and nine times. This rearrangement joins TRBV19 to TRBJ1-1; no definite D call. Deletions cut 2 bases from V and 4 bases from J, with 14 bases between. CDR1 is LNHDA, CDR2 SQIVND, per germline (reference sequence). This CDR3 comprises 15 residues. The CDR3 sequence: CASSISLRVGTEAFF. CDR3 nucleotide sequence: TGTGCCAGTAGTATAAGTCTTCGGGTAGGCACTGAAGCTTTCTTT.

In this sample, this clone turned up a few times. The CDR3 sequence: CASSPGRGGNTEAFF. CDR3 DNA: TGTGCCAGCAGTCCCGGTCGGGGGGGAAACACTGAAGCTTTCTTT. V is TRBV2 and J is TRBJ1-1; a weak D match, TRBD1 (5 bases). CDR1 is SNHLY, CDR2 FYNNEI, per germline. V dropped 5 bases and J dropped 2 bases, with 15 bases sitting between them. This CDR3 spans 15 amino acids.

This chain joins TRBV4-3 and TRBJ1-4, with 11 bases aligning to TRBD1. The germline CDR1 and CDR2 sequences are LGHNA and YSLEER. The V segment lost 4 bases and the J segment 8 bases; nucleotides outside the gene matches: 15. The CDR3 extends over 18 amino acids. CDR3 bases: TGCGCCAGCAGCCGAGGACAGGGGGCAGGAATCTCTGAGGAAAAACTGTTTTTT. It specifies CASSRGQGAGISEEKLFF.

This clone was counted only a few times. The J gene is TRBJ1-2, the V gene TRBV4-3, with 7 bases lining up with TRBD1. This CDR3 is built from 14 residues. V dropped 2 bases and J dropped 4; count of bases not matched to a gene: 4. Germline lookup yields CDR1 LGHNA and CDR2 YSLEER. The CDR3 sequence is CASSQQGTVYGYTF. In DNA, the CDR3 is TGCGCCAGCAGCCAACAGGGGACAGTCTATGGCTACACCTTC.

The V and J genes are TRBV24-1 and TRBJ2-7, with TRBD1 matching 10 bases. The CDR3 extends over 16 amino acids. Germline V gene data show CDR1 as KGHDR and CDR2 as SFDVKD. J was trimmed by 3 bases and V by 3 bases; bases with no gene match: 7. The CDR3 DNA reads as TGTGCCACCAGTGATCGGGGACAGGGGAAACGCTACGAGCAGTACTTC. It encodes CATSDRGQGKRYEQYF.

The rearrangement links TRBV7-8 to TRBJ1-3, with D perhaps matching TRBD1 (5 bases). Trimming removed 7 bases from V and 2 bases from J, with 21 bases in between. The CDR3 loop spans 17 amino acids. The germline CDR1 and CDR2 sequences are SGHVS and FQNEAQ. CDR3 sequence (DNA): TGTGCCAGCACCCTTAGGGGTCGGATTGATACTGGAAACACCATATATTTT. Its protein is CASTLRGRIDTGNTIYF. The complete variable domain, with remaining parts taken from reference TRBV7-8 and TRBJ1-3, reads GAGVSQSPRYKVAKRGQDVALRCDPISGHVSLFWYQQALGQGPEFLTYFQNEAQLDKSGLPSDRFFAERPEGSVSTLKIQRTQQEDSAVYLCASTLRGRIDTGNTIYFGEGSWLTVV.

A few counts support this clone. Without the conserved terminal phenylalanine or tryptophan, this CDR3 likely stems from a read error. No DNA is shown, since the ends of the CDR3 on it are uncertain; the CDR3 is the one TCRdb lists. This chain links TRBV6-2 or TRBV6-3 with TRBJ1-3; the D call in the table, TRBD1, was not verified against the DNA. Counting both end residues, the CDR3 totals 12 amino acids. From germline, CDR1 is MNHEY and CDR2 SVGEGT. The CDR3 reads CASSYDTTGTAL.